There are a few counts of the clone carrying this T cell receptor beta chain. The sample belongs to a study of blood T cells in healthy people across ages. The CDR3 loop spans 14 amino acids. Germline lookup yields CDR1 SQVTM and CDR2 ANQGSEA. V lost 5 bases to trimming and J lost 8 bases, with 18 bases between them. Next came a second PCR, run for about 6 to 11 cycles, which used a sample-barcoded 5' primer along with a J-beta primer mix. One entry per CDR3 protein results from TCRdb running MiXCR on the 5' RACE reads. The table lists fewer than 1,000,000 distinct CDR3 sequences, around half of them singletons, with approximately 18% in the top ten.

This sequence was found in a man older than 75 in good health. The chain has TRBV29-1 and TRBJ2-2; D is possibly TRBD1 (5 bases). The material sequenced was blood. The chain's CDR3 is CSVSGFQNGGELFF. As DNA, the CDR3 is TGCAGCGTTTCAGGGTTCCAGAATGGAGGGGAGCTGTTTTTT.